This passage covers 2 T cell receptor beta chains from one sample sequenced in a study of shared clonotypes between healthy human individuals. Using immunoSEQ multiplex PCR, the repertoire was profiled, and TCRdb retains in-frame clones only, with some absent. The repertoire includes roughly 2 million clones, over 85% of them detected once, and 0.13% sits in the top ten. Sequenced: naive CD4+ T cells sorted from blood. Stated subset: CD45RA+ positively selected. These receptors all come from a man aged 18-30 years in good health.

DNA for the CDR3: TGTGCCAGCAGCCCCCCCGGACGGCTCGGCGAGCAGTACTTC. This translates into CASSPPGRLGEQYF. The chain carries TRBV7-2 and TRBJ2-7, with unresolved D. Germline CDR1 reads SGHTA; CDR2 reads FQGNSA. Between the trimmed V and J ends, which lost 5 bases and 6 bases, there was a span of 17 bases. The CDR3 runs to 14 residues. Supplemented by reference TRBV7-2 and TRBJ2-7, the full variable domain reads GAGVSQSPSNKVTEKGKDVELRCDPISGHTALYWYRQSLGQGLEFLIYFQGNSAPDKSGLPSDRFSAERTGGSVSTLTIQRTQQEDSAVYLCASSPPGRLGEQYFGPGTRLTVT.

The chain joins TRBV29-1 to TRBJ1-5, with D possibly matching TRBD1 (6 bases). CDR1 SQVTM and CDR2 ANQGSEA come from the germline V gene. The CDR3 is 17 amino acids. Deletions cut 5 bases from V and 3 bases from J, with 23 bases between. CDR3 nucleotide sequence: TGCAGCGTTTTGGTGGGGGTTGGGGGCAGCGTCAATCAGCCCCAGCATTTT. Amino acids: CSVLVGVGGSVNQPQHF.